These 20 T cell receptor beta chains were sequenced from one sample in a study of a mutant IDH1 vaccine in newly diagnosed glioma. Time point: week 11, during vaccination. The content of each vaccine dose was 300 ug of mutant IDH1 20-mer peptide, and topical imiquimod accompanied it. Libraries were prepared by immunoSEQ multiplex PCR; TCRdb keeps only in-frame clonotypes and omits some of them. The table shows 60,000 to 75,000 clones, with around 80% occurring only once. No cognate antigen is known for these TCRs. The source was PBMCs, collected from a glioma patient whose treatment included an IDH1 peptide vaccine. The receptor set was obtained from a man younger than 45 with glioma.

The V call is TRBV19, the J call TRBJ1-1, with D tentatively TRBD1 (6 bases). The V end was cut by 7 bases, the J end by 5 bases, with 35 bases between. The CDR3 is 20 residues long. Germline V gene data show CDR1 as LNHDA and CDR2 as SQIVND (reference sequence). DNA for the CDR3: TGTGCCAGTAAAGGACCGGGCGTTCCTGCGGGGGCCCGGCGGGGGACTGAAGCTTTCTTT. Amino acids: CASKGPGVPAGARRGTEAFF.

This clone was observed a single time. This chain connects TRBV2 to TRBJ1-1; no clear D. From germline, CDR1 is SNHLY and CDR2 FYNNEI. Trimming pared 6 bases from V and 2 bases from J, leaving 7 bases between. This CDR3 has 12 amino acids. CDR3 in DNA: TGTGCCAGCAGCGTGACAAACACTGAAGCTTTCTTT. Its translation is CASSVTNTEAFF.

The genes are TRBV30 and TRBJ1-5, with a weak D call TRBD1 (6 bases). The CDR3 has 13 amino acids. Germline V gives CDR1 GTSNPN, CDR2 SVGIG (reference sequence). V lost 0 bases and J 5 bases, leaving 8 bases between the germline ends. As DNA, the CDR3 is TGTGCCTGGAGTGTAAACAGGGATCAGCCCCAGCATTTT. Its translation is CAWSVNRDQPQHF.

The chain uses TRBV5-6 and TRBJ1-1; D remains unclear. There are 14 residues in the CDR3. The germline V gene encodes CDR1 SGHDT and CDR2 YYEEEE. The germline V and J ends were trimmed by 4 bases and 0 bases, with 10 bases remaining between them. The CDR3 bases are TGTGCCAGCAGCCGTCTCGGGGTGAACACTGAAGCTTTCTTT. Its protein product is CASSRLGVNTEAFF.

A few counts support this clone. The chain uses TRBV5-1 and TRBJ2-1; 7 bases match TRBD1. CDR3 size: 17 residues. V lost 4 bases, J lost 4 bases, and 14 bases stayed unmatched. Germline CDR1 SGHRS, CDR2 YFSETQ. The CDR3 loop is CASSTPLQGQIYNEQFF. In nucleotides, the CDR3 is TGCGCCAGCAGCACACCCCTTCAGGGACAGATATACAATGAGCAGTTCTTC.

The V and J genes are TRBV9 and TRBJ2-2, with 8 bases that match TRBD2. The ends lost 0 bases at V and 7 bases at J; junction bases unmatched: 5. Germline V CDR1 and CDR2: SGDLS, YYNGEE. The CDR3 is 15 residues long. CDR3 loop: CASSVGLAQGGELFF. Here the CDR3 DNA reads TGTGCCAGCAGCGTAGGACTAGCGCAGGGCGGGGAGCTGTTTTTT.

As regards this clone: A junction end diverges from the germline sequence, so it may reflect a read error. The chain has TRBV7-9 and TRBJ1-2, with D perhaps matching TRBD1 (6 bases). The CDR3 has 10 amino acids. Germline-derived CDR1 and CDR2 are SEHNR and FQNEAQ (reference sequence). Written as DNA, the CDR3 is TGTGCCAGCAGCTCTACAGGGATAGCCTTC. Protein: CASSSTGIAF.

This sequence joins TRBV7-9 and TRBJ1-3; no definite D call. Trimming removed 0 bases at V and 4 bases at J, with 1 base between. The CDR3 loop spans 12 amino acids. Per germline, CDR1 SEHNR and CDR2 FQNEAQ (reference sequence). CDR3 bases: TGTGCCAGCAGCTTAGCCGGAAACACCATATATTTT. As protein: CASSLAGNTIYF.

The CDR3 sequence: CASSYSGTGELFF. In DNA, the CDR3 is TGCGCCAGCAGTTATAGCGGCACCGGGGAGCTGTTTTTT. V gene TRBV10-1 combines with J gene TRBJ2-2, with D maybe TRBD2 (6 bases). This CDR3 is built from 13 residues. Germline V CDR1 and CDR2: WNHNN, SYGVQD (reference sequence). Trimming removed 5 bases at V and 4 bases at J, with 8 bases between.

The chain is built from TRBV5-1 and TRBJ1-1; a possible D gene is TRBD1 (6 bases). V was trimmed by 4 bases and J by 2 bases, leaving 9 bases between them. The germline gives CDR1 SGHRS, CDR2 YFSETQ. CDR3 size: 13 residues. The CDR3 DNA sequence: TGCGCCAGCAGCCAGGGACAAAACACTGAAGCTTTCTTT. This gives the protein CASSQGQNTEAFF.

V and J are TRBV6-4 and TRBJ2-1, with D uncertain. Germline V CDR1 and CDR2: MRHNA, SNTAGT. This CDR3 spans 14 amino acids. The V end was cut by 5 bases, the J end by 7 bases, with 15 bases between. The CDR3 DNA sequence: TGTGCCAGCAGTCCTAGTGATGTTGTAAATGAGCAGTTCTTC. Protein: CASSPSDVVNEQFF.

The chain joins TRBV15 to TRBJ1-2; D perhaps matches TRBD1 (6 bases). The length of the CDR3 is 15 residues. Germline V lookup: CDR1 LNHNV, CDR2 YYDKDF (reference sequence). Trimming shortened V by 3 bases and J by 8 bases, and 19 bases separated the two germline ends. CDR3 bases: TGTGCCACCAGCAGGTCATCTACGGGGGGCAGCGGCTACACCTTC. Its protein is CATSRSSTGGSGYTF.

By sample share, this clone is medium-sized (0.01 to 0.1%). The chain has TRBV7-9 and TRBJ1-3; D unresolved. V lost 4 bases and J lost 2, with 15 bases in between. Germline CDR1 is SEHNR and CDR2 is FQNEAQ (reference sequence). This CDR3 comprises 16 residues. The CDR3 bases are TGTGCCAGCAGCTCTAGACAACCTAAACCTGGAAACACCATATATTTT. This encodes CASSSRQPKPGNTIYF.

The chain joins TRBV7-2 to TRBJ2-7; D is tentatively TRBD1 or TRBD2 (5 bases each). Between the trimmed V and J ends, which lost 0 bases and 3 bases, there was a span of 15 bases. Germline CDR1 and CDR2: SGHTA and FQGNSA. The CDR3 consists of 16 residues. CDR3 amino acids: CASSLALGGGSYEQYF. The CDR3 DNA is TGTGCCAGCAGCTTAGCATTAGGTGGGGGTAGCTACGAGCAGTACTTC.

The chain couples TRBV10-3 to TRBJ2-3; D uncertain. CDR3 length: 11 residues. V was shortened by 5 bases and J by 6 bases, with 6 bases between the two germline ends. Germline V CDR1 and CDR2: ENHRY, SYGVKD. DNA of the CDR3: TGTGCCATCAGTATTCGCGATACGCAGTATTTT. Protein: CAISIRDTQYF.

The CDR3 bases are TGTGCCAGCAGCCCAGGGGCAGGGGGCGGACAGACCCAGTACTTC. It encodes CASSPGAGGGQTQYF. The chain carries TRBV7-6 and TRBJ2-5, with TRBD1 matching over 8 bases. Trimming at V came to 5 bases and at J to 6 bases, leaving 11 bases not matched to a gene. The V gene's germline CDR1 is SGHVS and CDR2 FNYEAQ. This CDR3 has 15 amino acids.

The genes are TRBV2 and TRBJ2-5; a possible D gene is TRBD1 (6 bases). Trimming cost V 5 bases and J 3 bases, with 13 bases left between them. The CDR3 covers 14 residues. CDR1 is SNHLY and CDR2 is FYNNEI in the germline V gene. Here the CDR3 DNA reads TGTGCCAGCAGTACCGGGACAAGGAAAGAGACCCAGTACTTC. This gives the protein CASSTGTRKETQYF.

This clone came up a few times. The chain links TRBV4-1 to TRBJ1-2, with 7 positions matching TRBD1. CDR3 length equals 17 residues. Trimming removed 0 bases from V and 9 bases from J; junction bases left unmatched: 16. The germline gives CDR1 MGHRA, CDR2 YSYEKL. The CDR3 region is CASSQEVLNRGSSSYTF. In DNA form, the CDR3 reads TGCGCCAGCAGCCAAGAGGTTCTGAACAGGGGTAGTTCGAGCTACACCTTC.

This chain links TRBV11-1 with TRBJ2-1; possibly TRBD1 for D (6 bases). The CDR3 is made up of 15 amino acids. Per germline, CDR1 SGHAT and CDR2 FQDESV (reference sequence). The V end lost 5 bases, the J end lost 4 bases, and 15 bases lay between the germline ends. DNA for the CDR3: TGTGCCAGCAGCCCCCATGGGACAACTTACAATGAGCAGTTCTTC. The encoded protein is CASSPHGTTYNEQFF.

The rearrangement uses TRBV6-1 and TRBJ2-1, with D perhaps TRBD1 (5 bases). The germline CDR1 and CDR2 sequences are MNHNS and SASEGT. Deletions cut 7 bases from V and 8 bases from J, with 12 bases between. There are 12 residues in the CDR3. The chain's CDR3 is CASTGRADEQFF. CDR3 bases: TGTGCCAGCACAGGGCGAGCCGATGAGCAGTTCTTC.